Listed below are T cell receptor beta chains from one sample, sequenced in a study of blood T cell repertoires in COVID-19. Libraries were prepared by immunoSEQ multiplex PCR; TCRdb keeps only in-frame clonotypes and omits some of them. The sample shows about 120,000 clones, more than 75% of them seen only once. The sample comprised peripheral blood. Receptor source: a woman aged 50 to 65 with acute or convalescent COVID-19. Both conserved end residues are part of each CDR3. The D gene is left open where the match is weak. Clone size is given for some rows only: seen once, a few or many times, or a class if the clone is expanded.

J: TRBJ2-7
V: TRBV2
D: NA
size: NA
DNA: TGTGCCAGCACGACAGACTACGAGCAGTACTTC
CDR3: CASTTDYEQYF

J: TRBJ1-5
V: TRBV19
D: NA
size: NA
DNA: TGTGCCAGTAGTCATCCGAGGGGGTCGCGTCAGCCCCAGCATTTT
CDR3: CASSHPRGSRQPQHF

J: TRBJ2-5
V: TRBV5-6
D: NA
size: NA
DNA: TGTGCCAGCAGCTTGGATCTGGAGACCCAGTACTTC
CDR3: CASSLDLETQYF

J: TRBJ1-2
V: TRBV10-3
D: NA
size: NA
DNA: TGTGCCATCAGTGACCCCGGGGGCTACACCTTC
CDR3: CAISDPGGYTF

J: TRBJ2-1
V: TRBV5-6
D: TRBD1
size: NA
DNA: TGTGCCAGCAGCCATGTCCGGGACAGGGACAATGAGCAGTTCTTC
CDR3: CASSHVRDRDNEQFF

J: TRBJ2-3
V: TRBV27
D: TRBD1
size: NA
DNA: TGTGCCAGCAGTTTAATAGGGGGACAGGGTCGGAGCACAGATACGCAGTATTTT
CDR3: CASSLIGGQGRSTDTQYF

J: TRBJ2-3
V: TRBV9
D: NA
size: NA
DNA: TGTGCCAGCAGCGCTGGAGCGGGTTCTCCCACAGATACGCAGTATTTT
CDR3: CASSAGAGSPTDTQYF

J: TRBJ1-6
V: TRBV30
D: TRBD1
size: NA
DNA: TGTGCCTATGCCGGGACAGGCTATAATTCACCCCTCCACTTT
CDR3: CAYAGTGYNSPLHF

J: TRBJ1-5
V: TRBV9
D: NA
size: NA
DNA: TGTGCCAGCAGCGTCCAGGGTTATAGCAATCAGCCCCAGCATTTT
CDR3: CASSVQGYSNQPQHF

J: TRBJ2-1
V: TRBV29-1
D: NA
size: NA
DNA: TGCAGCGTTGAAGATCCCCCAGGTAGCTCCTACAATGAGCAGTTCTTC
CDR3: CSVEDPPGSSYNEQFF

J: TRBJ2-1
V: TRBV5-1
D: TRBD1
size: NA
DNA: TGCGCCAGCAGGGGACAGAATGAGCAGTTCTTC
CDR3: CASRGQNEQFF

J: TRBJ2-2
V: TRBV4-3
D: NA
size: NA
DNA: TGCGCCAGCAGCGGACACTCTAAGGGTGGCGGGGAGCTGTTTTTT
CDR3: CASSGHSKGGGELFF

J: TRBJ1-1
V: TRBV18
D: TRBD1
size: NA
DNA: TGTGCCAGCTCACCACCGCGGACAGGGAGCACTGAAGCTTTCTTT
CDR3: CASSPPRTGSTEAFF

J: TRBJ1-6
V: TRBV30
D: TRBD1
size: once
DNA: TGTGCCTGGATCTCACAGGGGACAGTAAATTCACCCCTCCACTTT
CDR3: CAWISQGTVNSPLHF

J: TRBJ1-1
V: TRBV7-2
D: NA
size: NA
DNA: TGTGCCAGCAGCTTCTTACAGGTAGCCACTGAAGCTTTCTTT
CDR3: CASSFLQVATEAFF

J: TRBJ1-5
V: TRBV9
D: TRBD1
size: NA
DNA: TGTGCCAGCAGCCTCCGGGGGCAGGGGGATCAGCCCCAGCATTTT
CDR3: CASSLRGQGDQPQHF

J: TRBJ1-1
V: TRBV2
D: TRBD1
size: NA
DNA: TGTGCCAGCAGTCTCCTACAGGGGGGAGCTTTCTTT
CDR3: CASSLLQGGAFF

J: TRBJ2-7
V: TRBV5-1
D: TRBD1
size: NA
DNA: TGCGCCAGCAGCTTGGCGGGACAGGCAGTTCGCGAGCAGTACTTC
CDR3: CASSLAGQAVREQYF

J: TRBJ1-2
V: TRBV20-1
D: NA
size: NA
DNA: TGCAGTGCTAGAGTAGACTATGGCTACACCTTC
CDR3: CSARVDYGYTF

J: TRBJ1-1
V: TRBV2
D: NA
size: few
DNA: TGTGCCAGCGGTACGGGACACAGAAACACTGAAGCTTTCTTT
CDR3: CASGTGHRNTEAFF

J: TRBJ1-5
V: TRBV6-2/TRBV6-3
D: NA
size: NA
DNA: TGTGCCAGCAGTTTGCGGCAACTCAATCAGCCCCAGCATTTT
CDR3: CASSLRQLNQPQHF

J: TRBJ2-3
V: TRBV6-1
D: TRBD2
size: NA
DNA: TGTGCCAGCAGTGAAAGGAGGCTAGCGGGGACCTCCACAGATACGCAGTATTTT
CDR3: CASSERRLAGTSTDTQYF

J: TRBJ2-1
V: TRBV4-1
D: TRBD2
size: NA
DNA: TGCGCCAGCAGCCACCCGGGACTAGCTGAGCAGTTCTTC
CDR3: CASSHPGLAEQFF

J: TRBJ2-4
V: TRBV7-2
D: TRBD1
size: NA
DNA: TGTGCCAGCAGCGCCGGGACAGGGGAGGGCATTCAGTACTTC
CDR3: CASSAGTGEGIQYF

J: TRBJ1-5
V: TRBV19
D: TRBD1
size: NA
DNA: TGTGCCAGCTCAGATAGGACAGGGCTACAGCCCCAGCATTTT
CDR3: CASSDRTGLQPQHF